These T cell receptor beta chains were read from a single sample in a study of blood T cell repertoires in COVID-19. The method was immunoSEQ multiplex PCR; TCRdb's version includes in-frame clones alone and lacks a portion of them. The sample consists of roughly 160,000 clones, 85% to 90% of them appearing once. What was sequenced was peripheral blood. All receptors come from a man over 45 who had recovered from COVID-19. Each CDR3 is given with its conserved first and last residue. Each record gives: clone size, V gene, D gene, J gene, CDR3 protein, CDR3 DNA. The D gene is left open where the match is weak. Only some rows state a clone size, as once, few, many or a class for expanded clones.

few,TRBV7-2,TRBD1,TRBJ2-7,CASSLEGTAYEQYF,TGTGCCAGCAGCTTAGAAGGGACAGCCTACGAGCAGTACTTC
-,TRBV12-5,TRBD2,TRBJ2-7,CASGFSTGLDLEQYF,TGTGCTAGTGGTTTTAGTACAGGACTAGACCTCGAGCAGTACTTC
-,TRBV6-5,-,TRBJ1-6,CASSYPGSPLHF,TGTGCCAGCAGTTACCCGGGTTCACCCCTCCACTTT
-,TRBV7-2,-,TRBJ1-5,CASSLTAGWGNQPQHF,TGTGCCAGCAGTTTGACCGCGGGATGGGGCAATCAGCCCCAGCATTTT
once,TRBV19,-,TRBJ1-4,CASSIIGSGEKLFF,TGTGCCAGTAGTATTATAGGGAGCGGCGAAAAACTGTTTTTT
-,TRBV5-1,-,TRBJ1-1,CASSLFARSINTEAFF,TGCGCCAGCAGCTTGTTCGCACGGTCAATTAACACTGAAGCTTTCTTT
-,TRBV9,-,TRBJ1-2,CASSVAVDLNGYTF,TGTGCCAGCAGCGTAGCTGTAGATCTTAATGGCTACACCTTC
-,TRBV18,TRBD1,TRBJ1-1,CASSTGTAIEAFF,TGTGCCAGCTCGACCGGGACAGCCATTGAAGCTTTCTTT
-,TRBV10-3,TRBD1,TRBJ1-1,CAIGQGGYTEAFF,TGTGCCATCGGACAGGGAGGCTACACTGAAGCTTTCTTT
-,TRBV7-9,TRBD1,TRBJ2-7,CASSLRTGADYEQYF,TGTGCCAGCAGCTTACGGACAGGGGCGGACTACGAGCAGTACTTC
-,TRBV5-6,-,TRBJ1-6,CASSGYRTRTGSPLHF,TGTGCCAGCAGCGGTTATCGGACCCGGACGGGGTCACCCCTCCACTTT
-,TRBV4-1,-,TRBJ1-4,CASSQGVTVGTNEKLFF,TGCGCCAGCAGCCAAGGAGTTACCGTTGGAACTAATGAAAAACTGTTTTTT